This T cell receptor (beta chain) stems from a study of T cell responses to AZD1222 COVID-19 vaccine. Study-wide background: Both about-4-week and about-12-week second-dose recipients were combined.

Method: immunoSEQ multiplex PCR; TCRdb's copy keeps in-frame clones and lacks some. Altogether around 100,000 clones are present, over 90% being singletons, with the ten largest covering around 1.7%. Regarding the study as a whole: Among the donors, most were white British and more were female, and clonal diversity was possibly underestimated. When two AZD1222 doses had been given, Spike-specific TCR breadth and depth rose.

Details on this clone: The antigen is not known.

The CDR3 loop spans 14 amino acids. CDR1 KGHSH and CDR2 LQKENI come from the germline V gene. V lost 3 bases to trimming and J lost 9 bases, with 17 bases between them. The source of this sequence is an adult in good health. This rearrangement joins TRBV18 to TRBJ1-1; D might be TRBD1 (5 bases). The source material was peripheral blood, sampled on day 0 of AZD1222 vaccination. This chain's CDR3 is CASSPPGRHLQAFF. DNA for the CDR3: TGTGCCAGCTCACCCCCGGGACGGCACCTTCAAGCTTTCTTT.